This note documents a single T cell receptor (beta chain) sequence. This sample was included in a study of PD-L1 blockade in urothelial cancer. Study-wide background: Typically, measured as a median, blood samples had 110,000 to 150,000 T cells.

Clones were sequenced by immunoSEQ multiplex PCR, and TCRdb holds only the in-frame ones, with some missing. The data hold about 52,000 clones, with 70% to 80% observed a single time. The germline gives CDR1 SEHNR, CDR2 FQNEAQ (reference sequence). Trimming pared 4 bases from V and 6 bases from J, leaving 11 bases between. This CDR3 has 13 residues. The chain couples TRBV7-9 to TRBJ2-3, with a tentative D call TRBD2 (6 bases). The clonotype was recovered from a man aged 65 to 85 with urothelial cancer. Material: PBMCs, obtained around atezolizumab (anti-PD-L1) treatment. The CDR3 DNA reads TGTGCCAGCAGCTCGGGAGATCGGGATACGCAGTATTTT. Translation: CASSSGDRDTQYF.